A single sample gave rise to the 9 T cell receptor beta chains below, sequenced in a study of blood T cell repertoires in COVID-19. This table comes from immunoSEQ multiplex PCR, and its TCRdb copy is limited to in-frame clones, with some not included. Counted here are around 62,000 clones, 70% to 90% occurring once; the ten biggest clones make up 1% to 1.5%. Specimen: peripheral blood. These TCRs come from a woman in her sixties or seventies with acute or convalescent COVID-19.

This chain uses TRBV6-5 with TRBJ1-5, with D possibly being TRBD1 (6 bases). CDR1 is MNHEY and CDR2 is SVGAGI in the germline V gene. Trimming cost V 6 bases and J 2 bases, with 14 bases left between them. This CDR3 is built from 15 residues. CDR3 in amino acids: CASSHRAGGNQPQHF. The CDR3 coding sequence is TGTGCCAGCAGCCACAGGGCCGGGGGCAATCAGCCCCAGCATTTT.

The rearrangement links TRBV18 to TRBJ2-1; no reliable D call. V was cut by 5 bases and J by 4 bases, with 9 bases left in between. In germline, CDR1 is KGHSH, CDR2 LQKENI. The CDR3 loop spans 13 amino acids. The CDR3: CASSAGLYNEQFF. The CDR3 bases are TGTGCCAGCTCAGCAGGCTTATACAATGAGCAGTTCTTC.

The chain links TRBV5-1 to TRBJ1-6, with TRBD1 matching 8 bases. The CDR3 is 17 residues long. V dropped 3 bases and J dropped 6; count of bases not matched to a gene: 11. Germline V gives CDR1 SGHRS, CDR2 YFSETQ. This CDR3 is CASSYEPQGASNSPLHF. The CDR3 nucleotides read TGCGCCAGCAGCTATGAACCGCAGGGGGCAAGTAATTCACCCCTCCACTTT.

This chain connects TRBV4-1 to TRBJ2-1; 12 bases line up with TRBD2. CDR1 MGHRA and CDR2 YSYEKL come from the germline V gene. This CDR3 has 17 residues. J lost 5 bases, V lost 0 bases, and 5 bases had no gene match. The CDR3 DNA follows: TGCGCCAGCAGCCAAGATGGGGGACTAGCGGGTGACAATGAGCAGTTCTTC. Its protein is CASSQDGGLAGDNEQFF.

CDR3 nucleotides: TGTGCCAGCAGCCAAGTCAGTGCAACTAATGAAAAACTGTTTTTT. It translates to CASSQVSATNEKLFF. The V and J genes are TRBV3-1 (or the pseudogene TRBV3-2) and TRBJ1-4; D call uncertain. CDR3 length: 15 residues. With 1 base removed from V and 0 bases from J, the gap between germline ends came to 6 bases. Germline loops: CDR1 LGHDT, CDR2 YNNKEL (reference sequence).

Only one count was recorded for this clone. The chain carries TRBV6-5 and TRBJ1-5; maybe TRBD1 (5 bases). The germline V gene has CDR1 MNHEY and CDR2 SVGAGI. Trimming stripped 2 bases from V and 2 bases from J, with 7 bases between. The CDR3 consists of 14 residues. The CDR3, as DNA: TGTGCCAGCAGTTACAGGGGTGGCAATCAGCCCCAGCATTTT. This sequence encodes CASSYRGGNQPQHF.

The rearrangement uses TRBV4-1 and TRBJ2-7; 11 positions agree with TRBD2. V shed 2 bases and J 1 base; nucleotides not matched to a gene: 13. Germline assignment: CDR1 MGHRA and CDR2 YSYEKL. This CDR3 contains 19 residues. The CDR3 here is CASSQFVTLAGGFSYEQYV. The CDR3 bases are TGCGCCAGCAGCCAATTTGTAACGCTAGCGGGGGGATTTTCCTACGAGCAGTACGTC.

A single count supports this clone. The CDR3 coding sequence is TGTGCCAGCAGCGTAGAACTAGCGGGGGCCACCGGGGAGCTGTTTTTT. Its protein product is CASSVELAGATGELFF. V and J are TRBV9 and TRBJ2-2; TRBD2 aligns across 11 bases. This CDR3 has 16 amino acids. The germline V gene has CDR1 SGDLS and CDR2 YYNGEE. Trimming took 0 bases from V and 4 from J; bases not matched to a gene: 2.

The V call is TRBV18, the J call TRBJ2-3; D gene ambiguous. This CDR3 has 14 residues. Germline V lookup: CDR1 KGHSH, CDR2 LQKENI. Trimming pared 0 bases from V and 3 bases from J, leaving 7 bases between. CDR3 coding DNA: TGTGCCAGCTCACCACCCTCCGCGACAGATACGCAGTATTTT. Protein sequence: CASSPPSATDTQYF.